Listed here are 27 T cell receptor beta chains from one sample, sequenced in a study of cytomegalovirus exposure and HLA in healthy donors. The PCR contained 60 Vbeta and 13 Jbeta primers. Produced via immunoSEQ multiplex PCR; TCRdb's table is partial and in-frame only. The table has some 70,000 clones, more than 60% seen once; the top ten hold around 15%. Input material: PBMCs. These receptor sequences come from a male donor in good health and CMV-seropositive.

The J gene is TRBJ2-1, the V gene TRBV9, with 9 bases fitting TRBD2. Looked up from germline, CDR1 is SGDLS and CDR2 is YYNGEE. J gave up 8 bases and V 2 bases, and 8 bases lay outside the gene matches. This CDR3 is built from 15 residues. The CDR3 nucleotides are TGTGCCAGCAGCGTCGGACTAGCGTCTGTGGATGAGCAGTTCTTC. Its translation: CASSVGLASVDEQFF.

This chain uses TRBV11-3 with TRBJ2-1, with 14 bases aligning to TRBD2. Germline V CDR1 and CDR2: SGHNT, YENEEA. The CDR3 sequence is 20 residues long. V dropped 4 bases and J dropped 3; count of bases not matched to a gene: 14. The CDR3 is CASSSLGLAGEQGGYNEQFF. The CDR3 DNA follows: TGTGCCAGCAGCTCCTTGGGACTAGCGGGGGAACAAGGGGGCTACAATGAGCAGTTCTTC.

V gene TRBV9 combines with J gene TRBJ2-7; a possible D gene is TRBD2 (6 bases). The CDR3 loop spans 14 amino acids. Germline V gene sequence: CDR1 SGDLS, CDR2 YYNGEE. V was trimmed by 1 base and J by 4 bases, leaving 12 bases between them. CDR3 loop: CASSVNSGAYEQYF. The CDR3 nucleotides read TGTGCCAGCAGCGTAAATAGCGGAGCTTACGAGCAGTACTTC.

The chain is built from TRBV10-2 and TRBJ2-7, with 8 bases identical to TRBD2. Losses at the gene ends were 3 bases for V and 0 bases for J; bases not matched to a gene: 4. This CDR3 has 15 amino acids. Per germline, CDR1 WSHSY and CDR2 SAAADI. As DNA, the CDR3 is TGCGCCAGCAGTGACCTAGCGGGCCTCTCCTACGAGCAGTACTTC. As protein: CASSDLAGLSYEQYF.

In this sample, this clone turned up a few times. In nucleotides, the CDR3 is TGTGCCAGCAGTGAATACATATCAACTAATGAAAAACTGTTTTTT. Encoded protein: CASSEYISTNEKLFF. The rearrangement links TRBV2 to TRBJ1-4; D gene uncertain. Trimming removed 2 bases at V and 0 bases at J, with 7 bases between. The CDR3 is made up of 15 amino acids. Per germline, CDR1 SNHLY and CDR2 FYNNEI.

Concerning this clone: A read error may produce the germline difference seen at one junction end. CDR3 loop: CATRQGGSYNGQFF. The CDR3 DNA sequence: TGTGCCACCAGGCAGGGGGGTTCCTACAATGGGCAGTTCTTC. This chain uses TRBV15 with TRBJ2-1, with D maybe TRBD1 (7 bases). The CDR3 totals 14 residues. Germline-derived CDR1 and CDR2 are LNHNV and YYDKDF (reference sequence).

V and J are TRBV19 and TRBJ2-2, with D possibly matching TRBD2 (6 bases). The V and J ends lost 3 bases and 0 bases respectively, with 14 bases between them. The CDR3 runs to 17 residues. Germline V lookup: CDR1 LNHDA, CDR2 SQIVND (reference sequence). In DNA form, the CDR3 reads TGTGCCAGTAGTATTAATGGAGGGTTCGCGAACACCGGGGAGCTGTTTTTT. This translates into CASSINGGFANTGELFF.

The CDR3 here is CASSWAGRGSEQYF. CDR3 nucleotide sequence: TGTGCCAGCAGCTGGGCGGGGCGGGGAAGCGAGCAGTACTTC. The chain is built from TRBV7-2 and TRBJ2-7; a possible D gene is TRBD2 (6 bases). Germline values: CDR1 SGHTA, CDR2 FQGNSA. The CDR3 is made up of 14 amino acids. V was clipped by 4 bases and J by 6 bases, with 16 bases between them.

This clone was seen a few times. The chain combines TRBV11-2 with TRBJ2-5, with D tentatively TRBD2 (6 bases). Germline V gene sequence: CDR1 SGHAT, CDR2 FQNNGV. The CDR3 extends over 17 amino acids. Trimming cost V 5 bases and J 5 bases, with 24 bases left between them. The CDR3 DNA sequence: TGTGCCAGCAGCGGCCCGGAGGGACTCTCCAGCGGGGAGACCCAGTACTTC. Translated, it gives CASSGPEGLSSGETQYF.

V usage is TRBV19 and J usage is TRBJ2-7; weak D call: TRBD1 (6 bases). Trimming left V 1 base short and J 4 bases short, with 11 bases between. Germline loops: CDR1 LNHDA, CDR2 SQIVND (reference sequence). The CDR3 totals 14 residues. In DNA form, the CDR3 reads TGTGCCAGTAGTATAGGTACAGGGCAGTACGAGCAGTACTTC. As protein: CASSIGTGQYEQYF. The full variable domain, rest sourced from reference TRBV19 and TRBJ2-7, is DGGITQSPKYLFRKEGQNVTLSCEQNLNHDAMYWYRQDPGQGLRLIYYSQIVNDFQKGDIAEGYSVSREKKESFPLTVTSAQKNPTAFYLCASSIGTGQYEQYFGPGTRLTVT.

This clone was counted once. The rearrangement uses TRBV7-6 and TRBJ2-3; a weak D match, TRBD2 (6 bases). The CDR3 has 16 residues. Germline V gene lookup returns CDR1 SGHVS and CDR2 FNYEAQ. V lost 5 bases, J lost 0 bases, and 15 bases lay in between. The CDR3 sequence: CASSAPSATSTDTQYF. The CDR3 nucleotides read TGTGCCAGCAGCGCCCCTAGCGCAACTAGCACAGATACGCAGTATTTT.

The J gene is TRBJ1-2, the V gene TRBV7-9, with D possibly TRBD1 on 5 matching bases. V dropped 4 bases and J dropped 8 bases, with 17 bases sitting between them. This CDR3 has 14 amino acids. CDR1 and CDR2 (germline): SEHNR, FQNEAQ (reference sequence). The CDR3 nucleotides are TGTGCCAGCAGCTCCTCGGACGTGTCAGGGGGCTACACCTTC. Protein: CASSSSDVSGGYTF.

The chain links TRBV25-1 to TRBJ1-5; no clear D gene. Deletions cut 0 bases from V and 3 bases from J, with 6 bases between. Germline CDR1 is MGHDK and CDR2 is SYGVNS. This CDR3 has 14 amino acids. The CDR3: CASSEYTANQPQHF. Written as DNA, the CDR3 is TGTGCCAGCAGTGAATATACAGCCAATCAGCCCCAGCATTTT.

V gene TRBV5-1 combines with J gene TRBJ1-4, with D possibly being TRBD1 (6 bases). Per germline, CDR1 SGHRS and CDR2 YFSETQ. V was clipped by 2 bases and J by 8 bases, with 13 bases between them. This CDR3 spans 14 amino acids. The CDR3 coding sequence is TGCGCCAGCAGCTTACAGGGAAAGGGGGAAAAACTGTTTTTT. It is translated as CASSLQGKGEKLFF. Supplemented by reference TRBV5-1 and TRBJ1-4, the full variable domain reads KAGVTQTPRYLIKTRGQQVTLSCSPISGHRSVSWYQQTPGQGLQFLFEYFSETQRNKGNFPGRFSGRQFSNSRSEMNVSTLELGDSALYLCASSLQGKGEKLFFGSGTQLSVL.

Points on this clone: One end of the junction does not line up with germline, which may come from a read error. The chain uses TRBV5-4 and TRBJ1-5, with 8 bases aligning to TRBD1. This CDR3 has 16 amino acids. Germline V CDR1 and CDR2: SGHNT, YYREEE (reference sequence). CDR3 protein: CTSSPQTGASNQPQHF. For the CDR3, the DNA is TGTACCAGCAGCCCCCAGACAGGGGCTAGCAATCAGCCCCAGCATTTT.

The chain couples TRBV6-5 to TRBJ2-5, with TRBD1 identical over 9 bases. The J call is in doubt because the DNA end fits TRBJ2-7 better. The CDR3 consists of 12 residues. Germline CDR1 and CDR2: MNHEY and SVGAGI. The CDR3 sequence is CASRRQGGEQYF. As DNA, the CDR3 is TGTGCCAGCAGGAGACAGGGGGGCGAGCAGTACTTC.

This chain uses TRBV7-6 with TRBJ2-7; possible D gene TRBD2, 6 bases. The CDR3 runs to 13 residues. V lost 2 bases and J lost 4, with 9 bases in between. Germline CDR1 is SGHVS and CDR2 is FNYEAQ. This CDR3 is CASSLRSGYEQYF. CDR3 DNA: TGTGCCAGCAGCTTAAGAAGCGGGTACGAGCAGTACTTC.

This clone was detected a few times. The V gene is TRBV6-1, the J gene TRBJ2-7, with TRBD1 as a possible D gene (6 bases). This CDR3 is built from 14 residues. CDR1 and CDR2 (germline): MNHNS, SASEGT. V was trimmed by 5 bases and J by 3 bases, leaving 14 bases between them. The CDR3 DNA is TGTGCCAGCAGTATCGACAGGCACCTCTACGAGCAGTACTTC. It is translated as CASSIDRHLYEQYF.

The table lists this clone with a few counts. The chain employs TRBV7-3 and TRBJ1-1; D is undetermined. CDR1 is SGHTA, CDR2 FQGTGA, per germline. Deletions cut 4 bases from V and 7 bases from J, with 4 bases between. The CDR3 is made up of 10 amino acids. This CDR3 reads CASSCYEAFF. The CDR3 DNA reads TGTGCCAGCAGCTGCTATGAAGCTTTCTTT.

The rearrangement uses TRBV14 and TRBJ2-3; D not certain. V was cut by 4 bases and J by 0 bases, with 8 bases left in between. The CDR3 has 14 amino acids. The germline gives CDR1 SGHDN, CDR2 FVKESK. DNA of the CDR3: TGTGCCAGCAGCCGCGGCGGAAGCACAGATACGCAGTATTTT. Translating gives CASSRGGSTDTQYF.

This chain joins TRBV30 and TRBJ1-3, with 8 bases lining up with TRBD1. The CDR3 sequence is 15 residues long. V shed 2 bases, J shed 3 bases, and the junction held 6 bases outside the gene matches. CDR1 is GTSNPN, CDR2 SVGIG, per germline (reference sequence). CDR3 protein: CAWSLTGVFGNTIYF. In DNA form, the CDR3 reads TGTGCCTGGAGTCTGACAGGGGTGTTTGGAAACACCATATATTTT.

This chain uses TRBV18 with TRBJ2-1; 7 bases map to TRBD2. The J segment lost 10 bases and the V segment lost 4 bases, leaving 4 bases of the junction unmatched. CDR1 is KGHSH, CDR2 LQKENI, per germline. The CDR3 loop spans 12 amino acids. Here the CDR3 DNA reads TGTGCCAGCTCACTCCCGACTAGCGAGCAGTTCTTC. Protein: CASSLPTSEQFF.

This clone was observed a few times. This rearrangement joins TRBV7-9 to TRBJ2-7, with D unclear. Germline CDR1 and CDR2: SEHNR and FQNEAQ (reference sequence). V was shortened by 1 base and J by 5 bases, with 6 bases between the two germline ends. The CDR3 consists of 12 residues. In DNA, the CDR3 is TGTGCCAGCAGCTTAGATTCCAACGAGCAGTACTTC. Protein sequence: CASSLDSNEQYF.

The rearrangement uses TRBV5-4 and TRBJ1-2; 7 positions match TRBD1. The CDR3 loop spans 14 amino acids. Germline V gene lookup returns CDR1 SGHNT and CDR2 YYREEE (reference sequence). Trimming cost V 4 bases and J 5 bases; bases outside gene matches: 8. CDR3 DNA: TGTGCCAGCAGCGCGGGGACAGACCCATATGGCTACACCTTC. This encodes CASSAGTDPYGYTF.

V is TRBV7-3 and J is TRBJ1-1; 8 positions match TRBD1. The V segment lost 1 base and the J segment 4 bases; nucleotides outside the gene matches: 5. The CDR3 is 15 amino acids. Germline V CDR1 and CDR2: SGHTA, FQGTGA. CDR3 region: CASSLSGQGVTEAFF. The CDR3 nucleotides read TGTGCCAGCAGCTTAAGCGGACAGGGCGTCACTGAAGCTTTCTTT.

The J gene is TRBJ2-7, the V gene TRBV5-1; no reliable D call. Trimming took 6 bases from V and 1 from J, leaving 14 bases between them. The CDR3 is 14 residues long. Germline loops: CDR1 SGHRS, CDR2 YFSETQ. The CDR3 protein is CASNVGSSSYEQYF. The DNA of the CDR3 is TGCGCCAGCAACGTCGGTTCTTCTTCCTACGAGCAGTACTTC.

This clone appeared a few times. The chain recombines TRBV28 with TRBJ1-2; TRBD1 matches 7 bases. V shed 10 bases and J 7 bases; nucleotides not matched to a gene: 0. Germline V gives CDR1 MDHEN, CDR2 SYDVKM. The CDR3 is 9 amino acids. CDR3 sequence (DNA): TGTGCCACAGGGGGTGGCTACACCTTC. Translation gives CATGGGYTF.